The present entry profiles one TCR beta chain with its context. What it recognizes is unknown. The entry originates in a study of cytomegalovirus exposure and HLA in healthy donors. Both 60 Vbeta primers and 13 Jbeta primers went into the PCR. Here immunoSEQ multiplex PCR was the method, and the copy in TCRdb shows in-frame clones only, minus some. The sample has about 190,000 clones, roughly 80% seen once. After removal of 4 bases from V and 0 bases from J, the junction contained 0 bases not matched to a gene. CDR3 length: 14 amino acids. Germline lookup yields CDR1 MNHNS and CDR2 SASEGT. Study results and caveats: There were several of the most significant clusters that appeared linked to common viral pathogens in a later analysis.

Sequencing was done on a sample of PBMCs. The chain has TRBV6-1 and TRBJ2-7; 10 bases align to TRBD2. This receptor was obtained from a middle-aged man in good health and CMV-seropositive. The CDR3 spells CASSASGGSYEQYF. DNA of the CDR3: TGTGCCAGCAGTGCTAGCGGGGGCTCCTACGAGCAGTACTTC.